This paragraph reports one T cell receptor beta chain. No antigen is known for it. TCRdb's table, derived via immunoSEQ multiplex PCR, lists solely in-frame clones and lacks some. The sample carries under 150,000 clones, about 93% recorded once. Trimming pared 3 bases from V and 3 bases from J, leaving 11 bases between. Germline assignment: CDR1 KGHSH and CDR2 LQKENI. CDR3 length equals 15 residues. The source of the sample is a study of graft-versus-host responses after intestinal transplantation. As for the study in general: Grafts that recipients had were multivisceral, liver-intestinal, or isolated intestinal transplants.

General observations from the study: Within allografts, high graft-versus-host to host-versus-graft clonal ratios were seen among patients with graft-donor T cell macrochimerism.

This chain connects TRBV18 to TRBJ1-4; no clear D gene. The material sequenced was unstimulated CD4+ T cells sorted from spleen or lymph node cells, taken before intestinal transplant. This clonotype originated in a human donor who received an intestinal transplant. The CDR3 is CASSPEGRANEKLFF. DNA for the CDR3: TGTGCCAGCTCACCCGAAGGAAGGGCTAATGAAAAACTGTTTTTT.